Each of the 15 T cell receptor beta chains below was sequenced from the same sample in a study of breast tumors, draining lymph nodes, adjacent tissues. TCRdb independently ran MiXCR on the multiplex PCR reads; one entry per CDR3 protein. The table lists around 140,000 distinct CDR3 sequences, more than 20% of them singletons, with more than 2.5% in the top ten. Samples came from axillary lymph nodes draining the breast cancer. The source material was axillary lymph node tissue. Receptors originate from a female donor with breast cancer. Some clones in this sample may be carry-over from other donors' samples.

This clonotype was counted ten times or more. The chain recombines TRBV7-2 with TRBJ2-6; D is uncertain. Trimming stripped 5 bases from V and 0 bases from J, with 5 bases between. Germline V CDR1 and CDR2: SGHTA, FQGNSA. The CDR3 is 14 amino acids. The CDR3 loop reads CASSVVSGANVLTF. Written as DNA, the CDR3 is TGTGCCAGCAGCGTCGTCTCTGGGGCCAACGTCCTGACTTTC.

This clonotype was seen ten or more times. The V call is TRBV24-1, the J call TRBJ2-5; TRBD1 matches at 8 bases. Germline loops: CDR1 KGHDR, CDR2 SFDVKD. J was trimmed by 5 bases and V by 4 bases; bases with no gene match: 8. The CDR3 has 15 residues. CDR3 in amino acids: CATSENQGARETQYF. CDR3 in DNA: TGTGCCACCAGTGAGAATCAGGGGGCGCGGGAGACCCAGTACTTC.

In its sample, this clonotype was seen many times. The rearrangement uses TRBV5-4 and TRBJ2-3; TRBD2 matches at 14 bases. The germline V gene has CDR1 SGHNT and CDR2 YYREEE (reference sequence). V lost 0 bases, J lost 5 bases, and 5 bases stayed unmatched. This CDR3 is built from 17 residues. The CDR3 bases are TGTGCCAGCAGCTTGGGGGGGGGACTAGCGGGAGTAGATACGCAGTATTTT. It specifies CASSLGGGLAGVDTQYF.

This clonotype has a count of ten or more. The chain has TRBV10-1 and TRBJ2-2; 11 bases match TRBD1. The CDR3 spans 15 residues. Trimming cost V 6 bases and J 6 bases; bases outside gene matches: 6. Germline assignment: CDR1 WNHNN and CDR2 SYGVQD (reference sequence). This CDR3 reads CASSQDRGLAGELFF. The CDR3 DNA reads TGCGCCAGCAGCCAGGACAGGGGGCTGGCCGGGGAGCTGTTTTTT.

Only a few counts were recorded for this clonotype. This sequence may be a read error, since a much larger clone differs from it by one base. This chain joins TRBV12-3 or TRBV12-4 and TRBJ1-6; weak D call: TRBD1 (5 bases). This CDR3 comprises 12 residues. The germline V and J ends were trimmed by 3 bases and 14 bases, with 11 bases remaining between them. CDR3 residues: CASSFRDGALHF. The CDR3 DNA reads TGTGCCAGCAGTTTCAGGGATGGAGCCCTCCACTTT.

In its sample, this clonotype was seen many times. The chain employs TRBV4-1 and TRBJ2-1; 13 bases fit TRBD2. J lost 7 bases, V lost 5 bases, and 11 bases had no gene match. Per germline, CDR1 MGHRA and CDR2 YSYEKL. The CDR3 has 17 amino acids. CDR3 sequence: CASSSRTSGSVGNEQFF. As DNA, the CDR3 is TGCGCCAGCAGCTCCCGGACTAGCGGGAGTGTTGGAAATGAGCAGTTCTTC.

This clonotype was seen repeatedly, ten times or more. The chain uses TRBV9 and TRBJ2-1; 11 bases map to TRBD2. Trimming cost V 3 bases and J 9 bases; bases outside gene matches: 5. From germline, CDR1 is SGDLS and CDR2 YYNGEE. The CDR3 sequence is 14 residues long. The CDR3 nucleotides are TGTGCCAGCAGCGGAATAGCGGGAGGGACTGAGCAGTTCTTC. Protein product: CASSGIAGGTEQFF.

Remarks on this clonotype: A much more abundant neighbour one base away suggests this may be a read error. The gene calls are TRBV20-1 and TRBJ1-2, with no clear D. Germline loops: CDR1 DFQATT, CDR2 SNEGSKA (reference sequence). The CDR3 is 12 residues long. The V end was cut by 6 bases, the J end by 3 bases, with 11 bases between. CDR3 in amino acids: CSASEQDYGYTF. In DNA form, the CDR3 reads TGCAGTGCCTCGGAGCAGGACTATGGCTACACCTTC.

Note on this clonotype: No conserved phenylalanine or tryptophan is present at the end of the CDR3, so a read error is the likely explanation. J is TRBJ2-1 and V is TRBV18; TRBD1 matches 7 bases. Unmatched junction bases numbered 7, after V lost 6 bases and J lost 5 bases. The germline gives CDR1 KGHSH, CDR2 LQKENI. This CDR3 is built from 14 residues. The DNA for the CDR3 is TGTGCCAGCTCGGAGTATGGGACAGACAATGAGCAGTTCTCC. It yields the protein CASSEYGTDNEQFS.

Ten or more counts support this clonotype. This chain connects TRBV29-1 to TRBJ2-7; D may be TRBD1 or TRBD2 (5 bases each). The CDR3 consists of 14 residues. Germline V gene sequence: CDR1 SQVTM, CDR2 ANQGSEA. The V end lost 6 bases, the J end lost 0 bases, and 15 bases lay between the germline ends. CDR3: CSVATRGDSYEQYF. The CDR3 nucleotides read TGCAGCGTGGCTACGAGGGGCGACTCCTACGAGCAGTACTTC.

V usage is TRBV29-1 and J usage is TRBJ2-1; D gene uncertain. V was clipped by 6 bases and J by 5 bases, with 20 bases between them. The CDR3 runs 15 residues. Germline values: CDR1 SQVTM, CDR2 ANQGSEA. The chain's CDR3 is CSVLEFRGTDNEQFF. The CDR3 nucleotides are TGCAGCGTCCTTGAGTTTCGCGGAACCGACAATGAGCAGTTCTTC.

There are many counts of this clonotype. The chain links TRBV7-9 to TRBJ2-5; 8 bases agree with TRBD2. Germline V gene sequence: CDR1 SEHNR, CDR2 FQNEAQ (reference sequence). The CDR3 extends over 17 amino acids. The V and J ends lost 2 bases and 1 base, in that order; junction bases with no gene match: 9. CDR3 DNA: TGTGCCAGCAGCTTATCGCGGGAGGCCGGCATCCAAGAGACCCAGTACTTC. Its translation: CASSLSREAGIQETQYF.

Of note for this clonotype: This may stem from a read error, because a much larger clone lies one nucleotide away. The chain combines TRBV3-1 with TRBJ2-5; D remains ambiguous. The CDR3 runs to 14 residues. The germline V and J ends were trimmed by 1 base and 7 bases, with 13 bases remaining between them. The germline V gene has CDR1 LGHDT and CDR2 YNNKEL (reference sequence). The CDR3 sequence: CASSQATARVTQYF. CDR3 bases: TGTGCCAGCAGCCAAGCCACAGCGCGAGTGACCCAGTACTTC.

To note about this clonotype: A much larger clone sits a single nucleotide away, making a read error possible. J is TRBJ2-7 and V is TRBV5-8, with D possibly TRBD2 on 7 matching bases. V was shortened by 1 base and J by 2 bases, with 13 bases between the two germline ends. The length of the CDR3 is 15 residues. Germline assignment: CDR1 SGHTS and CDR2 YDEGEE. CDR3 nucleotide sequence: TGTGCCAGCAGCTTGAGGGGGGGGGGTGCCTACGAGCAGTACTTC. Residues: CASSLRGGGAYEQYF.

This clonotype appeared many times. The CDR3 protein is CASGADRNQETQYF. In nucleotides, the CDR3 is TGCGCCAGCGGAGCGGACAGGAACCAAGAGACCCAGTACTTC. This chain connects TRBV5-1 to TRBJ2-5; 7 bases are a match to TRBD1. CDR3 length equals 14 residues. The V gene end was trimmed by 7 bases and the J gene end by 0 bases; junction bases not matched to a gene: 6. Germline CDR1 and CDR2: SGHRS and YFSETQ.